This T cell receptor beta chain was identified during a study of blood T cells in healthy people across ages (dated by TCRdb to about 2015). For the wider study: In model experiments, template switching captured about one uniquely barcoded TCR beta cDNA molecule for every two T cells. For two donors (one aged 18 to 30 and one aged 80 or older), the study analyzed two additional independent replicas of 1 million unique cDNA reads from the same blood draw. Four age groups were formed from the donors: young (average 16 years), middle-aged (less than 40), aged (roughly 56) and long-lived (approximately 80). Age-related changes in TCR beta repertoire diversity were measured in the study by deep sequencing normalized with unique cDNA molecular identifiers. Donors of different ages were randomly distributed across sequencing lanes to avoid experimental bias. The paper as a whole reports these results and caveats: There was a strong correlation between observed TCR beta diversity and the percentage of naive T cells measured by flow cytometry. Because the CMV infection status of the donors was unknown, age-related changes in expanded clonotypes may potentially have been confounded. Compared with the aged group, the long-lived group had more naive CD4+ T cells, fewer expanded clones and increased TCR diversity, suggesting age selection. Observed TCR beta diversity per million T cells fell roughly linearly with age, and a significant reduction was already apparent by age around 40. Estimates of total diversity based on one million sequenced T cells were considered lower bounds and underestimates. Since profiling was done on bulk unsorted PBMCs, naive and antigen-experienced compartments could not be conclusively compared.

The library was produced with 5' RACE. Instrument used: Illumina HiSeq 2500. A second PCR of roughly 7 to 11 cycles was performed with a sample-barcoded 5' primer and a J-beta primer mix. A template-switch 5' adaptor carrying 12 random nucleotides introduced a unique molecular identifier onto each TCR beta cDNA molecule. At least 3 million CDR3-containing paired-end reads were obtained from each sample. First-strand cDNA synthesis was performed from all RNA using the Mint cDNA synthesis kit, with priming by a TRBC-specific oligonucleotide. All cDNA was treated with uracil-DNA glycosylase and then went through a first 18-cycle PCR with the universal primers M1SS and BC2_uni_R. In the paper's pipeline: Normalization of each sample was performed by random selection of 1 million high-quality reads, each carrying a distinct molecular identifier. Instead of being binned into consensus sequences, reads with shared molecular identifiers were discarded. MiTCR, with a Q25 quality threshold and the strictest error-elimination algorithm, was used for CDR3 identification, clonotype clustering and error correction. Lower-bound total TCR beta diversity was estimated with a nonparametric unseen species model using Euler transformation. The raw public reads went through TCRdb reprocessing: fastp at Q25, MiXCR clone calling, in-frame beta chains kept. Entries are consolidated by CDR3 protein sequence, retaining the most common genes and DNA. TCRdb's processing, not the authors', yielded these V and J calls. The sample table contains 550,000 to 800,000 distinct CDR3 sequences; only one count was recorded for under 25% of them. Of the sample, approximately 3.6% falls within the top ten clones.

This clonotype was detected only a few times. It has no known antigen specificity. No base quality information exists; no much larger clone differs at one position. The CDR3 sequence holds 15 residues, the cysteine and phenylalanine included. This entry keeps only the CDR3 DNA: 45 bases, framed from base 1. The CDR1 and CDR2 encoded by the germline V gene are MNHNS and SASEGT. The germline ends are 8 bases apart after V is trimmed by 2 bases and J by 0 bases. Donors were 35 to 40 systemically healthy Caucasian individuals from Russia aged 6 to 90 years. Ten milliliters of peripheral blood were drawn from each donor into EDTA-treated Vacutainer tubes. Ficoll-Paque density-gradient centrifugation was used to isolate PBMCs, with at least 6 million per sample. Trizol reagent was used to extract total RNA from the PBMCs, yielding at least 5.5 micrograms per sample. Naive CD45RAhigh/CD27high T cell percentages were measured by flow cytometry on a PBMC aliquot from every donor.

Source material: blood. This chain joins TRBV6-1 to TRBJ2-4; the D gene is perhaps TRBD2, from 5 matching bases. The receptor was derived from a man aged 70 or older in good health. For the CDR3, the sequence is CASSELGRAKNIQYF. DNA sequence: TGTGCCAGCAGTGAACTAGGGAGAGCCAAAAACATTCAGTACTTC.